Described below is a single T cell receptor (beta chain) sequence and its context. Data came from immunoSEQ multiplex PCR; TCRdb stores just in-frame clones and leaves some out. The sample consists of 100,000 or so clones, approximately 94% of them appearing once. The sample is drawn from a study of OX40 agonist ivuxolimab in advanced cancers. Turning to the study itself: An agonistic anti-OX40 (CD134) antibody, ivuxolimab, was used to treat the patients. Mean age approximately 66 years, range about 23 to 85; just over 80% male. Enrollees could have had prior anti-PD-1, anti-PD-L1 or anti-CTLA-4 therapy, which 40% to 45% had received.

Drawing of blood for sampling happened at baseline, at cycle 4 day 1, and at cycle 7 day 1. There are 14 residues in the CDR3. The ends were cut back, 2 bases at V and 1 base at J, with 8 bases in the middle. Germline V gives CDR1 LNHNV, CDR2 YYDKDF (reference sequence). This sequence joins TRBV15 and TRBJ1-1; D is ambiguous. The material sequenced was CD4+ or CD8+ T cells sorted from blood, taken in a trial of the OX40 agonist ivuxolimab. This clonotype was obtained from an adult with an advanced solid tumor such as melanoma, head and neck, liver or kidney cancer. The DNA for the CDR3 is TGTGCCACCAGCAGAATAGAGCCGAACACTGAAGCTTTCTTT. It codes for CATSRIEPNTEAFF.